Listed here are 27 T cell receptor beta chains from one sample, sequenced in a study of radiotherapy plus CTLA-4 blockade in lung cancer. Assay: immunoSEQ multiplex PCR; the TCRdb copy retains only in-frame clones and omits some. The repertoire has about 16,000 clones, about 70% of them found once; the top ten carry about 48%. The sample was peripheral blood, taken from a patient treated with radiotherapy plus ipilimumab. The source is a human donor with non-small cell lung cancer whose response to radiotherapy plus ipilimumab could not be evaluated.

Notes on this clone: At one of its ends the junction is not consistent with the germline gene, which may arise from a read error. The V gene is TRBV19, the J gene TRBJ1-2, with a weak D call TRBD1 (5 bases). The CDR3 spans 15 residues. Germline V gene data show CDR1 as LNHDA and CDR2 as SQIVND (reference sequence). The CDR3, as DNA: TGTGCCAGTACTATACCAGTAGCCTCGGGGGGTGGCTACACCTTC. Translating it yields CASTIPVASGGGYTF.

V gene TRBV27 combines with J gene TRBJ1-5; perhaps TRBD1 as D (5 bases). This CDR3 is 18 amino acids long. Looked up from germline, CDR1 is MNHEY and CDR2 is SMNVEV (reference sequence). Trimming cost V 6 bases and J 0 bases, with 21 bases left between them. The CDR3: CASSHEVGGVYSNQPQHF. DNA of the CDR3: TGTGCCAGCAGCCACGAAGTAGGAGGGGTCTATAGCAATCAGCCCCAGCATTTT.

The chain joins TRBV7-9 to TRBJ1-4; no clear D. CDR3 size: 16 residues. Deletions cut 5 bases from V and 6 bases from J, with 19 bases between. CDR1 SEHNR and CDR2 FQNEAQ come from the germline V gene (reference sequence). Here the CDR3 reads CASSPPRTLIDEKLFF. CDR3 DNA sequence: TGTGCCAGCAGCCCACCCCGTACGCTGATAGATGAAAAACTGTTTTTT. Complete variable domain (other parts from reference TRBV7-9 and TRBJ1-4): DTGVSQNPRHKITKRGQNVTFRCDPISEHNRLYWYRQTLGQGPEFLTYFQNEAQLEKSRLLSDRFSAERPKGSFSTLEIQRTEQGDSAMYLCASSPPRTLIDEKLFFGSGTQLSVL.

V usage is TRBV7-2 and J usage is TRBJ1-5; D may be TRBD1 (6 bases). The germline CDR1 and CDR2 sequences are SGHTA and FQGNSA. This CDR3 is built from 15 residues. With 6 bases removed from V and 6 bases from J, the gap between germline ends came to 18 bases. For the CDR3, the DNA is TGTGCCAGCAGACGAAAACAGGGAGATGCTCAGCCCCAGCATTTT. Translation gives CASRRKQGDAQPQHF. The full variable domain, its missing parts supplied by reference TRBV7-2 and TRBJ1-5, is GAGVSQSPSNKVTEKGKDVELRCDPISGHTALYWYRQSLGQGLEFLIYFQGNSAPDKSGLPSDRFSAERTGGSVSTLTIQRTQQEDSAVYLCASRRKQGDAQPQHFGDGTRLSIL.

The CDR3 DNA follows: TGCGCCAGCAGCGTCACAGGGGACTCCAACTATGGCTACACCTTC. It specifies CASSVTGDSNYGYTF. V is TRBV5-1 and J is TRBJ1-2; TRBD1 aligns across 7 bases. Germline CDR1 reads SGHRS; CDR2 reads YFSETQ. The V and J ends lost 4 bases and 2 bases, in that order; junction bases with no gene match: 8. The CDR3 loop spans 15 amino acids.

This clone was observed a single time. This sequence joins TRBV6-4 and TRBJ2-6; a weak D match, TRBD1 (6 bases). Per germline, CDR1 MRHNA and CDR2 SNTAGT. V lost 4 bases and J lost 0, with 10 bases in between. The CDR3 is 16 amino acids. DNA for the CDR3: TGTGCCAGCAGTGCTAGGACAGCCTCTGGGGCCAACGTCCTGACTTTC. It yields the protein CASSARTASGANVLTF.

The chain recombines TRBV20-1 with TRBJ2-5; D is undetermined. The germline CDR1 and CDR2 sequences are DFQATT and SNEGSKA (reference sequence). The CDR3 spans 11 residues. V was pared by 7 bases and J by 2 bases, with 8 bases between. In DNA, the CDR3 is TGCAGTGAAGCCTATCAAGAGACCCAGTACTTC. It encodes CSEAYQETQYF.

V and J are TRBV5-6 and TRBJ2-1, with a tentative D call TRBD1 (6 bases). Germline V lookup: CDR1 SGHDT, CDR2 YYEEEE. The V end lost 4 bases, the J end lost 4 bases, and 15 bases lay between the germline ends. The CDR3 is 15 residues long. The CDR3 sequence: CASSLGQYSYNEQFF. CDR3 DNA: TGTGCCAGCAGCCTTGGACAGTACAGTTACAATGAGCAGTTCTTC. Complete variable domain (other parts from reference TRBV5-6 and TRBJ2-1): DAGVTQSPTHLIKTRGQQVTLRCSPKSGHDTVSWYQQALGQGPQFIFQYYEEEERQRGNFPDRFSGHQFPNYSSELNVNALLLGDSALYLCASSLGQYSYNEQFFGPGTRLTVL.

The CDR3 DNA reads as TGTGCCACCAGGGGAGCGGATACGCAGTATTTT. Protein sequence: CATRGADTQYF. The chain combines TRBV7-2 with TRBJ2-3; TRBD1 might be the D (6 bases). Germline values: CDR1 SGHTA, CDR2 FQGNSA. V was cut by 10 bases and J by 6 bases, with 11 bases left in between. The CDR3 is 11 amino acids.

V gene TRBV6-1 combines with J gene TRBJ1-2, with D uncertain. This CDR3 contains 13 residues. The germline CDR1 and CDR2 sequences are MNHNS and SASEGT. The V end lost 7 bases, the J end lost 4 bases, and 13 bases lay between the germline ends. The CDR3 DNA is TGTGCCAGCACCCACCCCCCGGGCTATGGCTACACCTTC. It translates to CASTHPPGYGYTF.

The chain links TRBV30 to TRBJ2-7; 8 bases map to TRBD1. Germline-derived CDR1 and CDR2 are GTSNPN and SVGIG (reference sequence). This CDR3 has 14 amino acids. J was trimmed by 4 bases and V by 3 bases; bases with no gene match: 8. CDR3 protein: CAWSPPGGRYEQYF. The CDR3 nucleotides are TGTGCCTGGAGCCCTCCAGGGGGCAGGTACGAGCAGTACTTC.

V and J are TRBV6-1 and TRBJ2-1, with 7 bases identical to TRBD1. V gave up 4 bases and J gave up 0 bases; unmatched junction bases: 6. Germline V gene sequence: CDR1 MNHNS, CDR2 SASEGT. CDR3 size: 16 residues. The CDR3 protein is CASSVSTGASYNEQFF. As DNA, the CDR3 is TGTGCCAGCAGTGTGTCAACAGGGGCCTCCTACAATGAGCAGTTCTTC.

The chain uses TRBV19 and TRBJ1-2; the match to TRBD1 covers 7 bases. V trimming: 2 bases; J trimming: 8 bases; junction bases outside the gene matches: 11. The CDR3 covers 15 residues. The V gene's germline CDR1 is LNHDA and CDR2 SQIVND (reference sequence). The CDR3 DNA reads TGTGCCAGTAGTATACAGGGACAGTATCCCTCCGGCTACACCTTC. This gives the protein CASSIQGQYPSGYTF.

This rearrangement joins TRBV1 to TRBJ2-3; the table names TRBD2, a call not compared with the DNA. TRBV1 has pseudogene status. This CDR3 spans 17 amino acids. The chain's CDR3 is CTSRPAKGTSGTDTQYF. The CDR3 nucleotides read TGCACCAGCAGACCCGCTAAGGGGACTAGCGGCACAGATACGCAGTATTTT.

The rearrangement links TRBV4-3 to TRBJ2-2; D is undetermined. This CDR3 has 18 residues. The V end lost 0 bases, the J end lost 8 bases, and 22 bases lay between the germline ends. Germline V gene sequence: CDR1 LGHNA, CDR2 YSLEER. The CDR3 protein is CASSQDLRDSRLEGELFF. Here the CDR3 DNA reads TGCGCCAGCAGCCAAGATCTTAGAGACTCTAGACTTGAGGGGGAGCTGTTTTTT.

The J gene is TRBJ1-2, the V gene TRBV5-4; 8 bases fit TRBD1. CDR3 size: 16 residues. CDR1 is SGHNT and CDR2 is YYREEE in the germline V gene (reference sequence). Trimming removed 4 bases from V and 2 bases from J; junction bases left unmatched: 10. This chain's CDR3 is CASSPGQGMTNYGYTF. CDR3 coding DNA: TGTGCCAGCAGCCCCGGACAGGGCATGACCAACTATGGCTACACCTTC. Full variable domain (outside the CDR3, taken from reference TRBV5-4 and TRBJ1-2): ETGVTQSPTHLIKTRGQQVTLRCSSQSGHNTVSWYQQALGQGPQFIFQYYREEENGRGNFPPRFSGLQFPNYSSELNVNALELDDSALYLCASSPGQGMTNYGYTFGSGTRLTVV.

The chain is built from TRBV11-2 and TRBJ2-1; D remains ambiguous. Between the trimmed V and J ends, which lost 1 base and 8 bases, there was a span of 6 bases. The germline V gene has CDR1 SGHAT and CDR2 FQNNGV. The CDR3 contains 12 residues. The CDR3 reads CASSLVWHEQFF. The CDR3 DNA sequence: TGTGCCAGCAGCTTAGTGTGGCATGAGCAGTTCTTC.

V usage is TRBV7-9 and J usage is TRBJ1-3, with 9 bases lining up with TRBD1. The CDR3 is made up of 16 amino acids. Germline CDR1 SEHNR, CDR2 FQNEAQ (reference sequence). Unmatched junction bases numbered 9, after V lost 4 bases and J lost 5 bases. In nucleotides, the CDR3 is TGTGCCAGCAGCTCCGATCGGACAGGGGCGCGAAACACCATATATTTT. Translated, it gives CASSSDRTGARNTIYF.

The V call is TRBV6-1, the J call TRBJ2-5, with 11 bases fitting TRBD2. With 3 bases clipped from V and 2 bases from J, the junction kept 2 bases outside the gene matches. Germline values: CDR1 MNHNS, CDR2 SASEGT. The CDR3 has 15 residues. CDR3 sequence reads: CASSESSGGQETQYF. The CDR3 DNA reads as TGTGCCAGCAGTGAGTCTAGCGGGGGGCAAGAGACCCAGTACTTC.

V and J are TRBV7-2 and TRBJ1-6; D is unclear. Trimming took off 1 base at V and 6 bases at J, with 13 bases between the two ends. The CDR3 covers 16 residues. Germline V gives CDR1 SGHTA, CDR2 FQGNSA. CDR3 loop: CASSLGRRLINSPLHF. Here the CDR3 DNA reads TGTGCCAGCAGCTTAGGAAGGCGGCTGATTAATTCACCCCTCCACTTT.

The V and J genes are TRBV5-1 and TRBJ2-6; D is unresolved. The germline V and J ends were trimmed by 4 bases and 0 bases, with 5 bases remaining between them. This CDR3 comprises 14 residues. Germline-derived CDR1 and CDR2 are SGHRS and YFSETQ. The CDR3 sequence: CASSASSGANVLTF. The DNA for the CDR3 is TGCGCCAGCAGCGCGAGCTCTGGGGCCAACGTCCTGACTTTC.

The V and J genes are TRBV2 and TRBJ1-5; 8 nucleotides agree with TRBD1. The ends lost 7 bases at V and 3 bases at J; junction bases unmatched: 8. The CDR3 spans 15 residues. Germline V CDR1 and CDR2: SNHLY, FYNNEI. The CDR3 nucleotides read TGTGCCAGCACTCCCCGGGACAGGCTCAATCAGCCCCAGCATTTT. It codes for CASTPRDRLNQPQHF.

The rearrangement uses TRBV5-5 and TRBJ1-2; a possible D gene is TRBD1 (5 bases). Germline loops: CDR1 SGHKS, CDR2 YYEKEE (reference sequence). The CDR3 has 15 amino acids. V lost 6 bases and J lost 8, with 23 bases in between. Written as DNA, the CDR3 is TGTGCCAGCACCCGGGCCGGGGGTGTATCTTTCGGCTACACCTTC. Protein: CASTRAGGVSFGYTF. Looking up the rest from reference TRBV5-5 and TRBJ1-2 gives the full variable domain: DAGVTQSPTHLIKTRGQQVTLRCSPISGHKSVSWYQQVLGQGPQFIFQYYEKEERGRGNFPDRFSARQFPNYSSELNVNALLLGDSALYLCASTRAGGVSFGYTFGSGTRLTVV.

This rearrangement joins TRBV2 to TRBJ1-6; 9 nucleotides match TRBD1. Trimming removed 8 bases from V and 9 bases from J; junction bases left unmatched: 8. The CDR3 sequence is 14 residues long. Germline-derived CDR1 and CDR2 are SNHLY and FYNNEI. The CDR3 sequence is CASGAGTGSSPLHF. In DNA, the CDR3 is TGTGCCAGCGGGGCCGGGACAGGGAGTTCACCCCTCCACTTT.

The chain couples TRBV4-1 to TRBJ1-1; the D gene is possibly TRBD1 (6 bases). Trimming removed 0 bases at V and 5 bases at J, with 19 bases between. CDR1 and CDR2 (germline): MGHRA, YSYEKL. The CDR3 runs to 17 residues. The CDR3 protein is CASSQDPTGSLRTEAFF. The CDR3 DNA reads as TGCGCCAGCAGCCAAGATCCTACAGGGTCCTTGAGAACTGAAGCTTTCTTT.

This chain links TRBV5-1 with TRBJ1-6, with 12 bases matching TRBD1. V trimming: 1 base; J trimming: 9 bases; junction bases outside the gene matches: 11. Per the germline V gene, CDR1 is SGHRS and CDR2 is YFSETQ. CDR3 length: 18 residues. The CDR3 spells CASSLNSGQGAPGSPLHF. In DNA form, the CDR3 reads TGCGCCAGCAGCTTGAACTCGGGACAGGGGGCGCCGGGTTCACCCCTCCACTTT.

This clone has only a few counts. This chain uses TRBV10-1 with TRBJ2-2; a weak D match, TRBD2 (6 bases). CDR1 is WNHNN, CDR2 SYGVQD, per germline (reference sequence). The CDR3 loop spans 13 amino acids. The V gene lost 6 bases and the J gene lost 6 bases, with 11 bases spanning the gap. Here the CDR3 reads CASSAGTAGELFF. CDR3 DNA sequence: TGCGCCAGCAGCGCGGGGACGGCCGGGGAGCTGTTTTTT.